The T cell receptor beta chain described here comes from a study of T cell changes during pregnancy in multiple sclerosis. There are 18 residues in the CDR3. CDR1 MGHRA and CDR2 YSYEKL come from the germline V gene. V dropped 11 bases and J dropped 0 bases, with 23 bases sitting between them. Produced via immunoSEQ multiplex PCR; TCRdb's table is partial and in-frame only. The sample has about 97,000 clones, about 90% seen once; the top ten hold around 3.2%. The sequencing used peripheral blood, collected in the second trimester of pregnancy. The chain uses TRBV4-1 and TRBJ2-6; tentative D call: TRBD2 (5 bases). The origin of this receptor is a female donor with multiple sclerosis, enrolled in a pregnancy study. The CDR3 here is CASLGGSRGSSGANVLTF. CDR3 DNA: TGCGCCTCGCTGGGTGGTAGTCGGGGTAGCTCTGGGGCCAACGTCCTGACTTTC.